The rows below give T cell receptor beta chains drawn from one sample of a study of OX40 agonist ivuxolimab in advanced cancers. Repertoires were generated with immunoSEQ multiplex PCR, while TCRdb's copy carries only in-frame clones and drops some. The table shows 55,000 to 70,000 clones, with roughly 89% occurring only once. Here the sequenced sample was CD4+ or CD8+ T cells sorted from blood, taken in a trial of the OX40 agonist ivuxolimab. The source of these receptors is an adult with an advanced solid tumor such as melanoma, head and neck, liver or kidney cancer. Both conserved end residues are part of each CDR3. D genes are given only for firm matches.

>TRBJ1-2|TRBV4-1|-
CASSHIGARYGYTF
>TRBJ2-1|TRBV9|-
CASSVGRAAKFF
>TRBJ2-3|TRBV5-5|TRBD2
CASSLAGTISTDTQYF
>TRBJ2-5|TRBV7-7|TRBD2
CASSSSGGETQYF
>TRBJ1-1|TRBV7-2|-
CASTERGLRNTEAFF
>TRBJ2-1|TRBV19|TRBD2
CASSMGGLGGDEQFF
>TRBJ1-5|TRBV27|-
CASSLDGHQPQHF
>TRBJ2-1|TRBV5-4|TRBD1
CASSHPGQGGNEQFF
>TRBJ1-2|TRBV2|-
CASSERGAGMGGYTF
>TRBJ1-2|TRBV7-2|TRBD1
CASSPQTGDGYTF
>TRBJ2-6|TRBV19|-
CASTISGANVLTF
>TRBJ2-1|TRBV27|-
CASSPIGGRSSYNEQFF
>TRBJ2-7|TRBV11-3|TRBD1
CASSLGLQGYEQYF
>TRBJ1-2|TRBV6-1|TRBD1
CASRTNRGGNYGYTF
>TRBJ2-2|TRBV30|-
CAWRAGQTGELFF
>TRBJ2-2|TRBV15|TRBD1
CATSRDWTGTGELFF
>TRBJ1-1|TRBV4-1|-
CASSQDGPLNTEAFF
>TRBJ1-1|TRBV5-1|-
CASSLGAGMNTEAFF
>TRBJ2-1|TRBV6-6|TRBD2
CASSYPLAGGPQIRFF